This T cell receptor beta chain derives from a study of technical replicates of blood from several donors. Repertoires were generated with immunoSEQ multiplex PCR, while TCRdb's copy carries only in-frame clones and drops some. The table shows some 94,000 clones, with about 95% occurring only once. Germline V lookup: CDR1 ENHRY, CDR2 SYGVKD. There are 16 residues in the CDR3. V shed 3 bases, J shed 10 bases, and the junction held 13 bases outside the gene matches. Specimen: T cells isolated from PBMCs. The chain has TRBV10-3 and TRBJ2-1; 9 bases line up with TRBD1. The origin of this receptor is a human donor in good health. The CDR3 sequence is CAISETDTQGAGEQFF. As DNA, the CDR3 is TGTGCCATCAGTGAAACCGATACACAGGGGGCTGGAGAGCAGTTCTTC.